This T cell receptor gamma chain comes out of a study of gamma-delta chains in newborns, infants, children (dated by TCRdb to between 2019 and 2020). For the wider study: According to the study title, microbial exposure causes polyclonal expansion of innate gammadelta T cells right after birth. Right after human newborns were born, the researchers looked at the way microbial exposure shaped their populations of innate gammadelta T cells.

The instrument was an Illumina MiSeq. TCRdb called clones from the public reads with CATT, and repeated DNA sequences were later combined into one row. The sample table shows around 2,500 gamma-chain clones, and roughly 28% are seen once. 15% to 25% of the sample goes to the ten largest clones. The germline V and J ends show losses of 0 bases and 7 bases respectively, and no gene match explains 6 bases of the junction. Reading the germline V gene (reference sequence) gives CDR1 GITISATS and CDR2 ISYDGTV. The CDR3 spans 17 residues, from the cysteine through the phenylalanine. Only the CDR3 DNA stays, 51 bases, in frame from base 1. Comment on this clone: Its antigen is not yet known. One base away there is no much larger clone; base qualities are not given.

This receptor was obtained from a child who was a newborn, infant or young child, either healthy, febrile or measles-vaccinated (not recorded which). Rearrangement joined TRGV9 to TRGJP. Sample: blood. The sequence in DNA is TGTGCCTTGTGGGAGGTGCGGAATGAGTTGGGCAAAAAAATCAAGGTATTT. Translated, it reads CALWEVRNELGKKIKVF.